The 4 T cell receptor beta chains listed next were all sequenced from one sample in a study of blood T cell repertoires in COVID-19. Sequenced by immunoSEQ multiplex PCR; TCRdb stores in-frame clones only, minus some. The sample has a few hundred thousand clones; 75% to 90% are singletons. Source material: PBMCs or T cells enriched from blood (not recorded which). The origin of the receptors is a man aged 40-55 years who had recovered from COVID-19.

This clone was seen only a few times. V and J are TRBV28 and TRBJ1-3; 8 nucleotides align to TRBD1. The CDR3 consists of 15 residues. With V trimmed by 6 bases and J by 0 bases, 4 bases remained unmatched. CDR1 and CDR2 (germline): MDHEN, SYDVKM. The CDR3 here is CASSPGQVSGNTIYF. The CDR3 coding sequence is TGTGCCAGCAGCCCGGGACAGGTCTCTGGAAACACCATATATTTT.

The V call is TRBV4-2, the J call TRBJ2-7, with D perhaps TRBD2 (6 bases). With 0 bases removed from V and 7 bases from J, the gap between germline ends came to 16 bases. CDR3 length: 15 amino acids. Looked up from germline, CDR1 is LGHNA and CDR2 is YNFKEQ. In DNA form, the CDR3 reads TGTGCCAGCAGCCAAGAAAGTACGACTAGTCGGGAGCAGTACTTC. It specifies CASSQESTTSREQYF.

The chain has TRBV24-1 and TRBJ1-1, with a possible D match to TRBD1 (6 bases). The germline V gene encodes CDR1 KGHDR and CDR2 SFDVKD. Trimming removed 4 bases from V and 0 bases from J, with 17 bases in between. The CDR3 loop spans 17 amino acids. The CDR3 loop reads CATSDHGQNPMNTEAFF. The CDR3 DNA reads TGTGCCACCAGTGACCATGGACAGAACCCGATGAACACTGAAGCTTTCTTT.

The rearrangement links TRBV14 to TRBJ1-6; tentatively, D is TRBD1 (5 bases). CDR1 and CDR2 (germline): SGHDN, FVKESK. Trimming took off 0 bases at V and 2 bases at J, with 5 bases between the two ends. The CDR3 spans 15 residues. The CDR3 loop reads CASSQETAYNSPLHF. CDR3 bases: TGTGCCAGCAGCCAAGAGACAGCCTATAATTCACCCCTCCACTTT.